This TCR beta chain was profiled in a study of cytomegalovirus exposure and HLA in healthy donors. As regards this clone: What it recognizes is unknown. At one end the junction does not follow the germline gene, possibly because of a read error.

60 Vbeta and 13 Jbeta primers were used in PCR. The table came from immunoSEQ multiplex PCR; TCRdb's copy has only in-frame clones and leaves some out. The sample has about 110,000 clones, approximately 66% seen once. The CDR3 has 13 residues. Germline CDR1 is MGHDK and CDR2 is SYGVNS. Findings and caveats of the study: The CMV antigen specificity of a few CMV-associated chains was confirmed through in vitro analysis.

This clonotype originated in a man between 40 and 49 years old in good health and CMV-seropositive. Sequences were obtained from PBMCs. This chain connects TRBV25-1 to TRBJ1-4; D ambiguous. The CDR3 bases are TGTGCCAGCAGTGAGCGGTTGTCGGAAAAACTGCTTTTT. It specifies CASSERLSEKLLF.